This T cell receptor beta chain emerged from a study of T cell repertoires in cytomegalovirus infection. Across the whole study: HLA-B-restricted CMV epitopes that are well studied were used alongside recently identified HLA-C-restricted ones. Indicated by public TCR beta signatures were CMV infection and matching HLA type.

Worth noting for this clonotype: Its antigen is unknown.

Study-wide results and caveats: Frequencies of public TCR beta families were cumulated, and this identified carriers of CMV plus the relevant HLA. CMV-specific HLA-C-restricted TCR beta clonotypes dominated the ex vivo response.

TCRdb redid the calling of the reads with MiXCR, one entry per CDR3 protein. The table shows about 160,000 distinct CDR3 sequences, with roughly a fifth occurring only once. Germline CDR1 SGHTA, CDR2 FQGNSA. The CDR3 spans 15 residues. Trimming took off 8 bases at V and 3 bases at J, with 20 bases between the two ends. V usage is TRBV7-2 and J usage is TRBJ2-7; no firm D call. The clonotype originates from a human donor in good health (CMV status not recorded). Some clones in this sample may be carry-over from other donors' samples. The material was CD8+ T cells from cultured PBMCs, obtained from culture after CMV antigen stimulation. The CDR3 DNA reads as TGTGCCAGCTCTAGGGCCCGAAGGACGGACTACGAGCAGTACTTC. Protein: CASSRARRTDYEQYF.